Presented here are 3 T cell receptor beta chains from one specimen sequenced in a study of cytomegalovirus exposure and HLA in healthy donors. The PCR was carried out with 60 Vbeta primers and 13 Jbeta primers. TCRdb keeps only in-frame clones here, not all; method: immunoSEQ multiplex PCR. Of approximately 160,000 clones in the sample, 77% were seen once. Sequencing input: PBMCs. Every receptor here comes from a young woman in good health and CMV-seronegative.

The genes are TRBV19 and TRBJ2-3; 9 bases line up with TRBD2. The junction had 7 bases not matched to a gene; V was cut back by 7 bases and J by 2 bases. The CDR3 is 15 amino acids. Germline V lookup: CDR1 LNHDA, CDR2 SQIVND (reference sequence). CDR3 protein: CASNQRGEYTDTQYF. The CDR3 DNA reads TGTGCCAGTAATCAGCGGGGGGAGTACACAGATACGCAGTATTTT.

The rearrangement uses TRBV5-4 and TRBJ2-1; 14 bases fit TRBD2. Losses at the gene ends were 5 bases for V and 6 bases for J; bases not matched to a gene: 4. CDR1 is SGHNT and CDR2 is YYREEE in the germline V gene (reference sequence). The CDR3 has 15 residues. The CDR3 sequence is CASRRLAGGSNEQFF. For the CDR3, the DNA is TGTGCCAGCAGACGACTAGCGGGGGGGTCCAATGAGCAGTTCTTC.

The sample holds a few counts of this clone. The rearrangement joins TRBV2 to TRBJ1-1; TRBD1 matches at 7 bases. Germline values: CDR1 SNHLY, CDR2 FYNNEI. The CDR3 is 15 amino acids. J was trimmed by 5 bases and V by 7 bases; bases with no gene match: 13. This CDR3 reads CASNPPTGAKTEAFF. CDR3 bases: TGTGCCAGCAACCCCCCAACAGGGGCCAAAACTGAAGCTTTCTTT.